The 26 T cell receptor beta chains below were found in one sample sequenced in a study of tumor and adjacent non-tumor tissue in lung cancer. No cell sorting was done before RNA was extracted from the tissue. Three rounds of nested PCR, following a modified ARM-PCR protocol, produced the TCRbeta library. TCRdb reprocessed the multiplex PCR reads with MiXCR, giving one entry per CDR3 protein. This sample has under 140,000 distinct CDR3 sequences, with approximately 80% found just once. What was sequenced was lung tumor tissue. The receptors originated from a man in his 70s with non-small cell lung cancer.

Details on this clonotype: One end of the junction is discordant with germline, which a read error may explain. This chain's CDR3 is CGVAQDGYYNEQYF. CDR3 DNA sequence: TGCGGCGTTGCTCAGGATGGGTACTACAATGAGCAGTACTTC. This chain joins TRBV29-1 and TRBJ2-1; D unclear. The J call is uncertain, as TRBJ2-7 better fits the DNA end. The CDR3 spans 14 residues. The germline V gene has CDR1 SQVTM and CDR2 ANQGSEA.

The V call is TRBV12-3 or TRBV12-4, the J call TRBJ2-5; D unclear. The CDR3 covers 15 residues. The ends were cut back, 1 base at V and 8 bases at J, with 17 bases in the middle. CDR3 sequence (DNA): TGTGCCAGCAGTTTAGGCCGAGACATGGATGAAACCCAGTACTTC. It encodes CASSLGRDMDETQYF.

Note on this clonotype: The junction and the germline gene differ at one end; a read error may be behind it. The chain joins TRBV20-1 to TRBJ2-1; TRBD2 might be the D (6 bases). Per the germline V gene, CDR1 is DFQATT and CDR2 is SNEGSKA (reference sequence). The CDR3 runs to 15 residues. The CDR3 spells CSARGLPGDYNEHFF. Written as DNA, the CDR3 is TGCAGTGCTAGAGGTCTACCGGGAGACTACAATGAGCACTTCTTC.

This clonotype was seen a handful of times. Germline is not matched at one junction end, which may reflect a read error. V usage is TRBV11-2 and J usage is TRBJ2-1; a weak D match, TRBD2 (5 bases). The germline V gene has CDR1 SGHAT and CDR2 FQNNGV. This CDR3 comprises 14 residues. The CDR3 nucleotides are TGTGCCAGCAGTTTAGCGAGACAATACAATGGGCAGTTCTTC. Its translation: CASSLARQYNGQFF.

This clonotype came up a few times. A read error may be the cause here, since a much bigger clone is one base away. CDR3 DNA: TGCGCCAGCAGCCAAAGGGGGGGCCATGAAGAACTGTTTTTT. It is translated as CASSQRGGHEELFF. The chain uses TRBV4-3 and TRBJ1-4, with D possibly being TRBD1 (6 bases). CDR1 LGHNA and CDR2 YSLEER come from the germline V gene. The CDR3 runs to 14 residues.

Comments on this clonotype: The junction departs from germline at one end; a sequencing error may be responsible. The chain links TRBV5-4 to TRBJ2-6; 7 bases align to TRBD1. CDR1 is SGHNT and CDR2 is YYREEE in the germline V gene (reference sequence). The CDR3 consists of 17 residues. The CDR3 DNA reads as TGTGCCAGTAGCTTTCAGGGGGAGCACTCTGGAGTCAACGTCCTGACTTTC. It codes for CASSFQGEHSGVNVLTF.

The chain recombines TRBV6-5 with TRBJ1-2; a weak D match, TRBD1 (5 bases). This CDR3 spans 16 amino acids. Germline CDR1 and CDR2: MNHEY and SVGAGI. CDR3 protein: CSSSYSRAGQLSGYTF. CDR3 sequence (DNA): TGTAGCAGCAGTTACTCCCGGGCAGGGCAGCTGAGTGGCTACACCTTC.

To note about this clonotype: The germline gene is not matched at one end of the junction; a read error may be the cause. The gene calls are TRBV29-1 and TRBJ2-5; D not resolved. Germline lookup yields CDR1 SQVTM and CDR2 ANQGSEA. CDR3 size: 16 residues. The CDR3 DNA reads TGCAGCGTCAAGCCCTACTTCCAGACAAGTCAAGAGACCCAATACTTC. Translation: CSVKPYFQTSQETQYF.

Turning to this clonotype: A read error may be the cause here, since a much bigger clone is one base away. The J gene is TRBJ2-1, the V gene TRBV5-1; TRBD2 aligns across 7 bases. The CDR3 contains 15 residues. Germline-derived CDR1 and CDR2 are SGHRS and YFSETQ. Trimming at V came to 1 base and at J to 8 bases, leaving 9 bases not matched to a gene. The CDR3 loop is CASSLSGLTGDEQFF. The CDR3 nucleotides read TGCGCCAGCAGCTTGTCGGGACTAACAGGCGATGAGCAGTTCTTC.

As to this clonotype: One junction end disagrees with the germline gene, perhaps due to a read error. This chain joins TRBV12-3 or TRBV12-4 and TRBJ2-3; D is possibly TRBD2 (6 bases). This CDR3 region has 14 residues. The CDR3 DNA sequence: TGTGCCAGCAGCTTTAGCGGTGGAGGAGATATGCAGTATTTT. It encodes CASSFSGGGDMQYF.

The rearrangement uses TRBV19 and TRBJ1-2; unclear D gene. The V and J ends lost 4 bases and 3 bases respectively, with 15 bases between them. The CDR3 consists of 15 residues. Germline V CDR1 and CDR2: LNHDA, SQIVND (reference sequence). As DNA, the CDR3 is TGTGCCAGTAGTAAGTGTGTTCAGATTCACTATGGCTACACCTTC. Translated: CASSKCVQIHYGYTF. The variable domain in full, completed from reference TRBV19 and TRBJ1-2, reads DGGITQSPKYLFRKEGQNVTLSCEQNLNHDAMYWYRQDPGQGLRLIYYSQIVNDFQKGDIAEGYSVSREKKESFPLTVTSAQKNPTAFYLCASSKCVQIHYGYTFGSGTRLTVV.

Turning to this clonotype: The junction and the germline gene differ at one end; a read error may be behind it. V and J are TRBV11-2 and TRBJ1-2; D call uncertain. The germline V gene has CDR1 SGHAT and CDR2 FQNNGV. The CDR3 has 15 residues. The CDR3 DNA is TGTGCCAGCAGCTCTGCTGGGCTCGCTAATTATGGCCACACCTTC. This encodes CASSSAGLANYGHTF.

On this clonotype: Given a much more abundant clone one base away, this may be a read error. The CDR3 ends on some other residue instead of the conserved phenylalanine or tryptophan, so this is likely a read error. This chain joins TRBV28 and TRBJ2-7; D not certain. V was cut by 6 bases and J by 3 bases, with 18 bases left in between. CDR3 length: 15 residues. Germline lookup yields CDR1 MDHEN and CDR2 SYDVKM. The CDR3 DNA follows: TGTGCCAGCAGCCACGCTGCCTTAGGAGTCTACGAGCAGTACTTA. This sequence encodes CASSHAALGVYEQYL.

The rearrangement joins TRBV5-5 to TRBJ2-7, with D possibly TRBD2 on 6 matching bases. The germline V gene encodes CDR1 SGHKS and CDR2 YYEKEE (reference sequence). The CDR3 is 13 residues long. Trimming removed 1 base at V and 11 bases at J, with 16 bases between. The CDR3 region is CASSLLGGYEEYF. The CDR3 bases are TGTGCCAGCAGCTTGTTGGGGGGTTACGAAGAGTACTTC.

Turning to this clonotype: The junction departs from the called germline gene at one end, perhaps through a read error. The CDR3 DNA reads as TGTGCCAGCAGCCCCCCCGCCGGGGTACCAACCTACGAGGAGTACTTC. Translated, it gives CASSPPAGVPTYEEYF. The rearrangement links TRBV11-2 to TRBJ2-7; TRBD2 might be the D (5 bases). Germline V gene data show CDR1 as SGHAT and CDR2 as FQNNGV. The CDR3 is made up of 16 amino acids.

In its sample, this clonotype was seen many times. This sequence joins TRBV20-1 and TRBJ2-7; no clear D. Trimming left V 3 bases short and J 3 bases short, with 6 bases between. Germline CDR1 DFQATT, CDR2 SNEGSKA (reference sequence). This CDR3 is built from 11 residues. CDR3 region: CSASLDYEQYF. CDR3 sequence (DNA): TGCAGTGCTAGTTTGGACTACGAGCAGTACTTC.

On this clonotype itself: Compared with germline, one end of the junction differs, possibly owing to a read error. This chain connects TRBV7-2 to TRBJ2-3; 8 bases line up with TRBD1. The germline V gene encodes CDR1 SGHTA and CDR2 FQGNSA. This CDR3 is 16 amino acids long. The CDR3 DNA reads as TGTGCCAGCAGCTCCCAGGGGGCGGGATGGCCAGATACGCAGTACTTT. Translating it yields CASSSQGAGWPDTQYF. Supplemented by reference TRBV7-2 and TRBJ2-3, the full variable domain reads GAGVSQSPSNKVTEKGKDVELRCDPISGHTALYWYRQSLGQGLEFLIYFQGNSAPDKSGLPSDRFSAERTGGSVSTLTIQRTQQEDSAVYLCASSSQGAGWPDTQYFGPGTRLTVL.

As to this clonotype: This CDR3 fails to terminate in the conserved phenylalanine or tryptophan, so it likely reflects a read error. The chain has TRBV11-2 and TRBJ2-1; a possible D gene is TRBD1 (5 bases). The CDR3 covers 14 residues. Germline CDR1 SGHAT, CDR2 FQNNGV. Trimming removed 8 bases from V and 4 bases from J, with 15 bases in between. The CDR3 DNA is TGTGCCAGCTGCTCAGCGAGACAGTACAATGAGCAGTTCATC. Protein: CASCSARQYNEQFI.

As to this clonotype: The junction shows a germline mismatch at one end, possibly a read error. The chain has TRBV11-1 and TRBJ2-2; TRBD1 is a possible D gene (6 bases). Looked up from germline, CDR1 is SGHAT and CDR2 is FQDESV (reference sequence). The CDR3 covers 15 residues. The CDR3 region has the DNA TGTGCCAGCTGCTTAGGGGGTGAGAACAACGGGGAGCTGTTTTTT. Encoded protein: CASCLGGENNGELFF.

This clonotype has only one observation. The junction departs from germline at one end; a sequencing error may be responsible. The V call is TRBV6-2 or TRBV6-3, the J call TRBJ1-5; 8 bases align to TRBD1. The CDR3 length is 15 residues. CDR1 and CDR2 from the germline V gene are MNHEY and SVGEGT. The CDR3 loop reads CASTLGRGLNQPRHF. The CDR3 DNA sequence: TGTGCCAGCACTTTGGGCAGGGGGCTGAATCAGCCCCGGCATTTT.

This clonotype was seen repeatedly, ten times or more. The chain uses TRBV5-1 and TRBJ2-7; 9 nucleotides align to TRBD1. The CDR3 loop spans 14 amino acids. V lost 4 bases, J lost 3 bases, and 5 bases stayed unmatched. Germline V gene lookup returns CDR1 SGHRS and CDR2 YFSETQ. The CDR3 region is CASSVDRGIYEQYF. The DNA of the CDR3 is TGCGCCAGCAGCGTCGACAGGGGGATCTACGAGCAGTACTTC.

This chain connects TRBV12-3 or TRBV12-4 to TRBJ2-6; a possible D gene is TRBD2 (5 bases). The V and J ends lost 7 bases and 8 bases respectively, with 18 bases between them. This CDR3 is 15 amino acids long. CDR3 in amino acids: CASTLGSSGTNVLTF. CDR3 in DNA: TGTGCCAGCACCCTAGGAAGCTCCGGGACCAACGTCCTGACTTTC.

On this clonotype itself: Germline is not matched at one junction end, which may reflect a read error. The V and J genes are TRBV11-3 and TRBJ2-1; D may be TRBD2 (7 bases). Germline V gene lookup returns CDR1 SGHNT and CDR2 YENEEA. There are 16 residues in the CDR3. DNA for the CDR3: TGTGTCAGCAGCTTAAATCCCACGGGGGGCTGGTATGAGCAGTTCTTC. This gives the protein CVSSLNPTGGWYEQFF. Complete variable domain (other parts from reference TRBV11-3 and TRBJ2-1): EAGVVQSPRYKIIEKKQPVAFWCNPISGHNTLYWYLQNLGQGPELLIRYENEEAVDDSQLPKDRFSAERLKGVDSTLKIQPAELGDSAVYLCVSSLNPTGGWYEQFFGPGTRLTVL.

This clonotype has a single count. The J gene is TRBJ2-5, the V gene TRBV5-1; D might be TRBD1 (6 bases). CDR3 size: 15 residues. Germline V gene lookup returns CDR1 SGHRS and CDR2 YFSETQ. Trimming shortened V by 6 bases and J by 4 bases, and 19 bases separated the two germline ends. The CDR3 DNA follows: TGCGCCAGCAACACCGTACAGGGCCTACGAGAGACCCAGTACTTC. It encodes CASNTVQGLRETQYF.

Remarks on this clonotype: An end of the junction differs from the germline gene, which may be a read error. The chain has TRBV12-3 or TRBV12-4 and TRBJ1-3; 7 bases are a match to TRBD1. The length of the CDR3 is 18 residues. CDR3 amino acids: CASSRPATGIGFGNTIYF. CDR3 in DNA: TGTGCCAGCAGTCGTCCCGCGACAGGGATCGGCTTTGGAAACACTATATATTTT.

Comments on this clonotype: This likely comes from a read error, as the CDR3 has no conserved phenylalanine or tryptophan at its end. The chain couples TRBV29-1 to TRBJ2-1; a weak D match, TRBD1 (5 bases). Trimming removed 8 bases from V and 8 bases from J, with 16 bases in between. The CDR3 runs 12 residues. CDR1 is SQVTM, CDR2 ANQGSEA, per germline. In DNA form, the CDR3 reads TGCAGCATCGAAAAGGACAATCATGAGCAGTTCTAC. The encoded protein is CSIEKDNHEQFY.